This T cell receptor beta chain came from a study of identical twins. General study findings and limits: Carriage of fewer insertions was seen in abundant cord blood beta clonotypes, whereas memory repertoires showed none.

TCRdb analysed the 5' RACE reads with MiXCR anew, one entry per CDR3 protein. Of 500,000 or so distinct CDR3 sequences in the sample, roughly a fifth were seen once. This clonotype was seen a few times. Its target is unknown. This same sample was also part of a study on T cells expressing NK-cell markers.

This TCR came from a woman aged 18-35 years in good health. The sample consisted of CD4+ T cells sorted from blood.

DNA for the CDR3: TGTGCCAGCAGTTTTGGGGACAGGATTACCCACGAGCAGTACTTC. Translated, it gives CASSFGDRITHEQYF. The chain uses TRBV27 and TRBJ2-7, with 8 bases lining up with TRBD1. Germline loops: CDR1 MNHEY, CDR2 SMNVEV (reference sequence). V shed 3 bases, J shed 5 bases, and the junction held 9 bases outside the gene matches. The CDR3 runs to 15 residues.